This T cell receptor (beta chain) is from a study of T cell repertoires in cytomegalovirus infection. TCRdb recomputed calls from the reads with MiXCR, one row per CDR3 protein. Here the sample spans about 280,000 distinct CDR3 sequences, 22% being singletons. With 4 bases clipped from V and 6 bases from J, the junction kept 13 bases outside the gene matches. The CDR3 runs 17 residues. The germline gives CDR1 LGHNA, CDR2 YSLEER. This clonotype was found a few times. Its specificity is unknown. The starting material was cultured PBMCs, obtained from culture after CMV antigen stimulation. The V gene is TRBV4-3, the J gene TRBJ2-3; 10 bases match TRBD2. This TCR came from a human donor in good health (CMV status not recorded). Some clones in this sample may be carry-over from other donors' samples. This CDR3 reads CASSPISSGRSYDTQYF. The CDR3 nucleotides read TGCGCCAGCAGCCCAATCTCTAGCGGGAGATCGTATGATACGCAGTATTTT.